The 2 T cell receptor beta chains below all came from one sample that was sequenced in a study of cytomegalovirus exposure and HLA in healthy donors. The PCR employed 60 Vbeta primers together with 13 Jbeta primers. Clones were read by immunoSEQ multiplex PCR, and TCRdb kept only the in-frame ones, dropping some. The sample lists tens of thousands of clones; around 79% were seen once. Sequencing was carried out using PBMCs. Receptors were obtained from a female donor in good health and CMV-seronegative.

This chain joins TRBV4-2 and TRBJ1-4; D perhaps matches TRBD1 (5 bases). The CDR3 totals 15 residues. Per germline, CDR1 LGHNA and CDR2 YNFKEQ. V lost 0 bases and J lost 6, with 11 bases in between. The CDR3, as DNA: TGTGCCAGCAGCCAAGATCCCGGGGGAGATGAAAAACTGTTTTTT. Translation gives CASSQDPGGDEKLFF.

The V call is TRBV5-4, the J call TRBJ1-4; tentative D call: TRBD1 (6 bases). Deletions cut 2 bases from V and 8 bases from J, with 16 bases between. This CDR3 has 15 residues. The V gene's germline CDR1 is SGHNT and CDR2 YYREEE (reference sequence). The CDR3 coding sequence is TGTGCCAGCAGCTTTGGGGGCAGGGTGCACGAAAAACTGTTTTTT. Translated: CASSFGGRVHEKLFF.